The 15 T cell receptor beta chains given below trace back to one sample, sequenced in a study of shared clonotypes between healthy human individuals. Profiling relied on immunoSEQ multiplex PCR, and the TCRdb table lists in-frame clones only, not all of them. Among about 2.3 million clones listed, around 92% were seen once. The sequenced material came from naive CD4+ T cells from PBMCs. Subset defined: CD45RA+ positively selected. Receptors originate from a man younger than 30 in good health. Some clones in this sample may be carry-over from other donors' samples.

The chain carries TRBV6-6 and TRBJ2-5; TRBD2 matches 7 bases. V lost 4 bases and J lost 1; bases outside the gene matches: 6. The CDR3 runs to 15 residues. Per germline, CDR1 MNHNY and CDR2 SVGAGI (reference sequence). CDR3 residues: CASSSFTSAQETQYF. The CDR3 nucleotides read TGTGCCAGCAGTTCCTTCACTAGCGCCCAAGAGACCCAGTACTTC.

The genes are TRBV4-1 and TRBJ1-1; D is possibly TRBD1 (5 bases). The V gene lost 0 bases and the J gene lost 11 bases, with 16 bases spanning the gap. CDR1 MGHRA and CDR2 YSYEKL come from the germline V gene. CDR3 length equals 14 residues. The CDR3 sequence: CASSQDKSRDGAFF. As DNA, the CDR3 is TGCGCCAGCAGCCAAGATAAGTCGAGGGACGGTGCTTTCTTT.

The chain uses TRBV5-5 and TRBJ1-3; possible D gene TRBD1, 5 bases. V lost 5 bases and J lost 0, with 12 bases in between. Germline CDR1 and CDR2: SGHKS and YYEKEE (reference sequence). This CDR3 region has 15 residues. CDR3 bases: TGTGCCAGCAGTCCAGACAGTAGCTCTGGAAACACCATATATTTT. It codes for CASSPDSSSGNTIYF.

The chain links TRBV5-1 to TRBJ1-2; D unclear. Per the germline V gene, CDR1 is SGHRS and CDR2 is YFSETQ. The CDR3 extends over 16 amino acids. Between the trimmed V and J ends, which lost 3 bases and 2 bases, there was a span of 17 bases. As DNA, the CDR3 is TGCGCCAGCAGCTCCACATCAACCAGGAGGAACTATGGCTACACCTTC. This codes for CASSSTSTRRNYGYTF.

This CDR3 is CASSYIAGAAYEQYF. DNA of the CDR3: TGTGCCAGCAGTTACATAGCAGGGGCCGCCTACGAGCAGTACTTC. The rearrangement links TRBV6-5 to TRBJ2-7; a possible D gene is TRBD1 (6 bases). Germline CDR1 and CDR2: MNHEY and SVGAGI. The length of the CDR3 is 15 residues. Trimming shortened V by 2 bases and J by 2 bases, and 13 bases separated the two germline ends.

The chain employs TRBV2 and TRBJ1-1; 9 nucleotides align to TRBD1. CDR3 size: 16 residues. CDR1 and CDR2 from the germline V gene are SNHLY and FYNNEI. Germline trimming cut 6 bases from V and 3 bases from J; bases unmatched to any gene: 11. The CDR3 protein is CASSPTWTGEDTEAFF. The CDR3 bases are TGTGCCAGCAGCCCAACCTGGACAGGGGAAGACACTGAAGCTTTCTTT.

V is TRBV29-1 and J is TRBJ1-1, with D perhaps matching TRBD1 (5 bases). V dropped 7 bases and J dropped 1 base, with 13 bases sitting between them. Germline V gene lookup returns CDR1 SQVTM and CDR2 ANQGSEA. The length of the CDR3 is 13 residues. This chain's CDR3 is CSAPGPTNTEAFF. The CDR3 DNA follows: TGCAGCGCTCCGGGACCTACGAACACTGAAGCTTTCTTT.

This clone appeared once. The CDR3 sequence is CASSSTSGPNTGELFF. Here the CDR3 DNA reads TGCGCCAGCAGCTCGACTAGCGGGCCAAACACCGGGGAGCTGTTTTTT. The V call is TRBV5-1, the J call TRBJ2-2; 10 nucleotides match TRBD2. The CDR3 has 16 amino acids. J gave up 2 bases and V 3 bases, and 4 bases lay outside the gene matches. CDR1 and CDR2 (germline): SGHRS, YFSETQ.

This chain uses TRBV5-4 with TRBJ1-3, with D perhaps TRBD1 (5 bases). V dropped 0 bases and J dropped 0 bases, with 7 bases sitting between them. The CDR3 runs to 15 residues. Looked up from germline, CDR1 is SGHNT and CDR2 is YYREEE (reference sequence). CDR3 protein: CASSLGQNSGNTIYF. The CDR3 DNA reads as TGTGCCAGCAGCTTGGGACAGAACTCTGGAAACACCATATATTTT. Full variable domain (rest looked up from reference TRBV5-4 and TRBJ1-3): ETGVTQSPTHLIKTRGQQVTLRCSSQSGHNTVSWYQQALGQGPQFIFQYYREEENGRGNFPPRFSGLQFPNYSSELNVNALELDDSALYLCASSLGQNSGNTIYFGEGSWLTVV.

This CDR3 is CASRPASGGTDTQYF. The CDR3 coding sequence is TGCGCCAGCAGACCGGCTAGCGGGGGCACAGATACGCAGTATTTT. The V and J genes are TRBV5-1 and TRBJ2-3; 9 nucleotides match TRBD2. Germline V gene sequence: CDR1 SGHRS, CDR2 YFSETQ. The CDR3 sequence is 15 residues long. J lost 1 base, V lost 5 bases, and 5 bases had no gene match.

The rearrangement links TRBV6-6 to TRBJ1-1; D gene unclear. Trimming took off 7 bases at V and 0 bases at J, with 12 bases between the two ends. Germline V gene lookup returns CDR1 MNHNY and CDR2 SVGAGI (reference sequence). The CDR3 contains 14 residues. The CDR3 loop reads CASTLDWLNTEAFF. CDR3 DNA: TGTGCCAGCACCCTGGACTGGCTGAACACTGAAGCTTTCTTT.

The chain recombines TRBV19 with TRBJ2-3, with D unclear. V lost 5 bases and J 7 bases, leaving 13 bases between the germline ends. This CDR3 is 13 amino acids long. The germline V gene encodes CDR1 LNHDA and CDR2 SQIVND (reference sequence). In nucleotides, the CDR3 is TGTGCCAGTAGTTGGGCGACTGCTAATACGCAGTATTTT. It yields the protein CASSWATANTQYF.

V gene TRBV30 combines with J gene TRBJ1-1; no clear D. This CDR3 is 12 amino acids long. Germline CDR1 is GTSNPN and CDR2 is SVGIG (reference sequence). Trimming removed 5 bases at V and 4 bases at J, with 11 bases between. The CDR3 here is CAWGASTTEAFF. CDR3 bases: TGTGCCTGGGGCGCCTCAACCACTGAAGCTTTCTTT.

The chain recombines TRBV5-1 with TRBJ2-7; TRBD1 matches at 7 bases. The V and J ends lost 4 bases and 6 bases, in that order; junction bases with no gene match: 10. CDR3 length: 14 residues. Germline-derived CDR1 and CDR2 are SGHRS and YFSETQ. The CDR3 DNA reads as TGCGCCAGCAGCCCCTTCGACAGGGCGGGCGAGCAGTACTTC. Amino acid sequence: CASSPFDRAGEQYF.

The V gene is TRBV4-1, the J gene TRBJ1-5, with TRBD1 identical over 9 bases. The CDR3 consists of 15 residues. Germline CDR1 reads MGHRA; CDR2 reads YSYEKL. J gave up 4 bases and V 4 bases, and 5 bases lay outside the gene matches. CDR3 sequence reads: CASSLGQGRNQPQHF. The CDR3 nucleotides read TGCGCCAGCAGCCTCGGACAGGGGCGGAATCAGCCCCAGCATTTT.